The clone carrying this TCR beta chain has at least ten counts. No antigen is known for it. With 4 bases removed from V and 4 bases from J, the gap between germline ends came to 7 bases. The CDR3 consists of 12 residues. The germline V gene has CDR1 SGHTA and CDR2 FQGNSA. This specimen belongs to a study of T cells after yellow fever vaccination. Study results and limitations: Clonotypes appearing in both CD4 and CD8 compartments existed, and their share was small. Among primary-vaccination clones, most reappeared after the booster, at almost 98% for CD4 and 85% to 90% for CD8.

TCRdb recomputed calls from the 5' RACE reads with MiXCR, one row per CDR3 protein. The sample has some 250,000 distinct CDR3 sequences, 3.6% seen once. This chain uses TRBV7-2 with TRBJ1-2; tentative D call: TRBD1 (5 bases). This TCR derives from a man in his late teens or twenties who received the YFV17D yellow fever vaccine. The sample in question was PBMCs, obtained 15 days after the yellow fever booster vaccination. The CDR3 region has the DNA TGTGCCAGCAGCTCGGGGACCTATGGCTACACCTTC. Protein: CASSSGTYGYTF.